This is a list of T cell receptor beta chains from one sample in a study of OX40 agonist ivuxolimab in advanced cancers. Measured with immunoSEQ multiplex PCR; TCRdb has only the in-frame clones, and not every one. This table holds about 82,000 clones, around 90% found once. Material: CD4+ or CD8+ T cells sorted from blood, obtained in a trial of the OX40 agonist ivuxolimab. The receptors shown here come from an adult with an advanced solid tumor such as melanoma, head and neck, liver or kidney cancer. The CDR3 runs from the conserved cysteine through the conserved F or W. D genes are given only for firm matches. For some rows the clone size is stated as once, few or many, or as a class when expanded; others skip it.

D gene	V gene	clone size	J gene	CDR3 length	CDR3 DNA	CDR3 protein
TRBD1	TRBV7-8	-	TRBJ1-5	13	TGTGCCAGCAGTACAGGGGGCAATCAGCCCCAGCATTTT	CASSTGGNQPQHF
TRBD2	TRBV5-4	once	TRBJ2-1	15	TGTGCCAGCAGCTTGGAACTAGCGGGCTACAATGAGCAGTTCTTC	CASSLELAGYNEQFF
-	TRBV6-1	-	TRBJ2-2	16	TGTGCCAGCAGTGAATCTCTCCTGGGGAACACCGGGGAGCTGTTTTTT	CASSESLLGNTGELFF
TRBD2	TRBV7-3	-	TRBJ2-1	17	TGTGCCAGCAGCTTAACTGTGCTAGCGGGACGATACAATGAGCAGTTCTTC	CASSLTVLAGRYNEQFF
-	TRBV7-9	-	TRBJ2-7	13	TGTGCCAGCAGCCTAGGACTGATCTACGAGCAGTACTTC	CASSLGLIYEQYF
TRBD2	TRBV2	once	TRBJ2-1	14	TGTGCCAGCGAGGGACTAGCGGACTACAATGAGCAGTTCTTC	CASEGLADYNEQFF
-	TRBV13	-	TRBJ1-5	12	TGTGCCAGCAGCTTACAGGATCAGCCCCAGCATTTT	CASSLQDQPQHF
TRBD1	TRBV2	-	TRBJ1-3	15	TGTGCCAGCGGCCCCGGGACAGCCTCTGGAAACACCATATATTTT	CASGPGTASGNTIYF
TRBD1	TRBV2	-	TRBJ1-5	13	TGTGCCAGCCGGACAGGGGTCGGTCAGCCCCAGCATTTT	CASRTGVGQPQHF
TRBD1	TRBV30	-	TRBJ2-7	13	TGTGCCTGGGGGACAGGGTCCGTCTACGAGCAGTACTTC	CAWGTGSVYEQYF
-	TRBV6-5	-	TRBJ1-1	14	TGTGCCAGCAGTTCCTTAATCCCAAACACTGAAGCTTTCTTT	CASSSLIPNTEAFF
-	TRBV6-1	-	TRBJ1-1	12	TGTGCCAGCAGTGAAGACACCTCGGAAGCTTTCTTT	CASSEDTSEAFF
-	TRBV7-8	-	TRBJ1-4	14	TGTGCCAGCAGCTTCAGGGGAACTAATGAAAAACTGTTTTTT	CASSFRGTNEKLFF
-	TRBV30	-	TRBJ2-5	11	TGTGCCTGGAGTCCGAAAGAGACCCAGTACTTC	CAWSPKETQYF
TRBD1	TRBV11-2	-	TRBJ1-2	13	TGTGCCAGCAGCTTAGGACAGGGGGAGGGCTACACCTTC	CASSLGQGEGYTF
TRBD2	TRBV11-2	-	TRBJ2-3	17	TGTGCCAGCAGCTTCAGGACTAGCGGGGATAGCACAGATACGCAGTATTTT	CASSFRTSGDSTDTQYF
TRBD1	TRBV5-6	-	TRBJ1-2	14	TGTGCCAGCAGCCTATTCCAGGGGGCGGATGGCTACACCTTC	CASSLFQGADGYTF
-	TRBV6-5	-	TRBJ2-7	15	TGTGCCAGCAGTCCACGTCCGGGGATGAGCTCGACGCAGTACTTC	CASSPRPGMSSTQYF
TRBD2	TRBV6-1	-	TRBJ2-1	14	TGTGCCAGCAGTGTAGCGGGGGTTTATGGTGAGCAGTTCTTC	CASSVAGVYGEQFF
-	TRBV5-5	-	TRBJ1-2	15	TGTGCCAGCAGCTTGGTCGCAGGGACGAACTATGGCTACACCTTC	CASSLVAGTNYGYTF
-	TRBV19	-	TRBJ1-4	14	TGTGCCAGTAGTCCCAGGGGATACGAGGAAAAACTGTTTTTT	CASSPRGYEEKLFF
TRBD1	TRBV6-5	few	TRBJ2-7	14	TGTGCCAGCAAAGTGGAACAGGGGTTCTACGAGCAGTACTTC	CASKVEQGFYEQYF
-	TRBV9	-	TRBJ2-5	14	TGTGCCAGCAGCGCCCGGACCGCCGAAGAGACCCAGTACTTC	CASSARTAEETQYF
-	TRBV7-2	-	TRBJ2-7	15	TGTGCCAGCATGACCCTGGGACCGACGTCCTACGAGCAGTACTTC	CASMTLGPTSYEQYF
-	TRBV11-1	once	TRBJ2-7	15	TGTGCCAGCAGTACATCAGGGCAGAGCTCCTACGAGCAGTACTTC	CASSTSGQSSYEQYF
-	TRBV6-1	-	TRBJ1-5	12	TGTGCCAGCAGGTCAGGAAATCAGCCCCAGCATTTT	CASRSGNQPQHF
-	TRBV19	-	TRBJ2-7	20	TGTGCCAGTAGCCCCCGTCCTGGCAATAACCGGGCCGCGAGCTCCTACGAGCAGTACTTC	CASSPRPGNNRAASSYEQYF
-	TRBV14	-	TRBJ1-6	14	TGTGCCAGCAGGTCCGAAGGGCAAAATTCACCCCTCCACTTT	CASRSEGQNSPLHF
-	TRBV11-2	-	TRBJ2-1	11	TGTGCCAGCAGCTTAGGCAATGAGCAGTTCTTC	CASSLGNEQFF
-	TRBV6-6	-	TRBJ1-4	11	TGTGCCAGCAGTTGGGAGGAAAAACTGTTTTTT	CASSWEEKLFF
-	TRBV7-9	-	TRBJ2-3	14	TGTGCCAGCAGCGGGGGGCCCAGCACAGATACGCAGTATTTT	CASSGGPSTDTQYF
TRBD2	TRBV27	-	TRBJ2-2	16	TGTGCCAGCAGTTTCGGCGGGGGGTCGAACACCGGGGAGCTGTTTTTT	CASSFGGGSNTGELFF
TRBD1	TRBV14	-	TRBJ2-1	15	TGTGCCAGCAGCCTCGACAGGGGGTCCTACAATGAGCAGTTCTTC	CASSLDRGSYNEQFF
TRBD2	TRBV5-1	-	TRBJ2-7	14	TGCGCCAGCAGCCGACTAGCGGGAACCTACGAGCAGTACTTC	CASSRLAGTYEQYF
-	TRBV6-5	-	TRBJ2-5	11	TGTGCCAGCAGTTCGAGAGAGACCCAGTACTTC	CASSSRETQYF
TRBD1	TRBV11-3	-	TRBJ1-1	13	TGTGCCAGCAGCCCTGACAGGGGGCCTGAAGCTTTCTTT	CASSPDRGPEAFF
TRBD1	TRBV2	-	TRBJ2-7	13	TGTGCCAGCAGGAATCAGGGGGCCCACGAGCAGTACTTC	CASRNQGAHEQYF